This TCR beta chain was identified during a study of blood T cell repertoires in COVID-19. Overall study: The United States, Italy and Spain provided the acute and convalescent COVID-19 samples. Nucleic acid was either cDNA or gDNA, and it came from T cells, B-cell-depleted T cells, or PBMCs.

Under the authors' procedure: Using reference gene primer amplification, nucleated cell counts were estimated. TCRdb's copy holds only in-frame clones and misses some; the assay was immunoSEQ multiplex PCR. That table gives V, J and clone size, and the DNA gave D and trimming. This repertoire shows around 150,000 clones, more than 80% found once; its top ten account for 5.5% to 7%. Germline V gene data show CDR1 as SGHNT and CDR2 as YYREEE (reference sequence). The V end was cut by 4 bases, the J end by 7 bases, with 7 bases between. This CDR3 is 11 amino acids long. This chain links TRBV5-4 with TRBJ2-3, with D unresolved. The specimen was peripheral blood. This clonotype was sampled from a human donor in a cohort sampled during active COVID-19. This chain's CDR3 is CASSNLNTQYF. CDR3 DNA: TGTGCCAGCAGCAACTTGAATACGCAGTATTTT.